These T cell receptor beta chains were read from a single sample in a study of beta chain features in type 1 diabetes. Some clones are missing from TCRdb's copy, which holds only in-frame ones; the method was immunoSEQ multiplex PCR. Among almost 350,000 clones listed, around 7.6% were seen once. The specimen was central memory CD4+ T cells from blood. The source of these receptors is a woman younger than 35 in good health. Each CDR3 is given with its conserved first and last residue. The D gene is left open where the match is weak.

d_call,v_call,cdr3_aa
.,TRBV28,CASIGKNADEQYF
TRBD2,TRBV29-1,CSVRTSGRADEQFF
TRBD1,TRBV2,CASKLGTGEEKLFF
TRBD1,TRBV28,CASSLTGEYGYTF
.,TRBV5-1,CASSSGESTDTQYF
TRBD2,TRBV29-1,CSVEQTSGRNEQFF
TRBD1,TRBV7-2,CASSLERTGNYGYTF
.,TRBV29-1,CSVIGQTTNEKLFF
.,TRBV27,CASSPTSTDAYYEQYF
TRBD2,TRBV5-1,CASSLARLAGYTGELFF
.,TRBV11-1,CASSLALGLTGELFF
.,TRBV7-9,CASSYGQMRETQYF
.,TRBV4-3,CASSPRLSGVWSYNEQFF
.,TRBV5-1,CASSLVGGDQPQHF
.,TRBV28,CASSLSGSTTSEQFF
TRBD2,TRBV11-2,CASSQNLLAAKTTQYF
.,TRBV27,CASRPLQGSWPQHF